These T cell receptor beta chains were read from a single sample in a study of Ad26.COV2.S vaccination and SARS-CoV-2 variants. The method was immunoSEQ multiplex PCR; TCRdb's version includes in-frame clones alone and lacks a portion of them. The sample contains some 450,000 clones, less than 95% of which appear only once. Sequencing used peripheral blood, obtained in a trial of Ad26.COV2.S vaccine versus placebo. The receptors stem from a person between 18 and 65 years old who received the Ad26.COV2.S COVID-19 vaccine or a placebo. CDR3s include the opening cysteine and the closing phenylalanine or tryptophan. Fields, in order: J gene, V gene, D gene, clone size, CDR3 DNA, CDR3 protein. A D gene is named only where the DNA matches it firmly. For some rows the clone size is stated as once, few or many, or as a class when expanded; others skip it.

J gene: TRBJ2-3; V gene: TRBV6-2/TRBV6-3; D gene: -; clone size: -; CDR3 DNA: TGTGCCAGCAGTTACTTGGCAGGGCCATCAGATACGCAGTATTTT; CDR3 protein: CASSYLAGPSDTQYF
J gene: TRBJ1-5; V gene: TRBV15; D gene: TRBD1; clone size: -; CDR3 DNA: TGTGCCACCAGCAGAGATCGGGGACAGGGGGGCAATCAGCCCCAGCATTTT; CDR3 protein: CATSRDRGQGGNQPQHF
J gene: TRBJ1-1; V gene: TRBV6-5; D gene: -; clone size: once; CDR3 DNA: TGTGCCACCTACAGGGCGAACACTGAAGCTTTCTTT; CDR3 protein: CATYRANTEAFF
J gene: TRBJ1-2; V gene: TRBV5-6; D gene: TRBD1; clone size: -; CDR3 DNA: TGTGCCAGCAGTTACACAGGGGCGGACTATGGCTACACCTTC; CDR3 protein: CASSYTGADYGYTF
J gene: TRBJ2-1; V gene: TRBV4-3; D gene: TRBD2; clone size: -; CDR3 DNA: TGCGCCAGCGGCGGGGGGGAGGGAAGGAATGAGCAGTTCTTC; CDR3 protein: CASGGGEGRNEQFF
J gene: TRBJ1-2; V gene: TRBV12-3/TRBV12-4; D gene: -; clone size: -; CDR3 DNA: TGTGCCAGCACGGTCCTCGATGGCTACACCTTC; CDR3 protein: CASTVLDGYTF
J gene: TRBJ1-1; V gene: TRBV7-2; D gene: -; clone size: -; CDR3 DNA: TGTGCCAGCAGCTTTTACAGAGATGTTATGAACACTGAAGCTTTCTTT; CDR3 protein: CASSFYRDVMNTEAFF
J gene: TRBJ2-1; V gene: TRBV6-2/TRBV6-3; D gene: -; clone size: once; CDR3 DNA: TGTGCCAGCAGTGTACAGAACAATGAGCAGTTCTTC; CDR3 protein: CASSVQNNEQFF
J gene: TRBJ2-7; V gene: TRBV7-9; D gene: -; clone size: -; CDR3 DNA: TGTGCCAGCAGCTTAGCGGGGGGCAGGAACGAGCAGTACTTC; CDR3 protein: CASSLAGGRNEQYF
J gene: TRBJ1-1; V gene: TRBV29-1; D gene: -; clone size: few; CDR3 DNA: TGCAGCGTTGCCGTGAACACTGAAGCTTTCTTT; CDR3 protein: CSVAVNTEAFF
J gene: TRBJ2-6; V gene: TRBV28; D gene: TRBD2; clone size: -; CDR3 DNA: TGTGCCAGCACTCCAGCGGGACGGATAGCCTCTGGGGCCAACGTCCTGACTTTC; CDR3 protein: CASTPAGRIASGANVLTF
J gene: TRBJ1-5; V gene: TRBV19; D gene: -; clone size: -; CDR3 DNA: TGTGCCAGTAGTATAACCAAGGGGGGCTATCAGCCCCAGCATTTT; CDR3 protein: CASSITKGGYQPQHF
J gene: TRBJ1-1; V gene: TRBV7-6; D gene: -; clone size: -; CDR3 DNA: TGTGCCAGCAGCTCCTGGAGGGGGACGAACACTGAAGCTTTCTTT; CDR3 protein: CASSSWRGTNTEAFF
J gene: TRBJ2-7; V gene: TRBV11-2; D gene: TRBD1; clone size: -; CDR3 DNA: TGTGCCAGCAGTAAACAGGGGGTCCACGAGCAGTACTTC; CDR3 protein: CASSKQGVHEQYF
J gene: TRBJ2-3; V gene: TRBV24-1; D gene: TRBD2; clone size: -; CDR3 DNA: TGTGCCACCAGTGAGGTTCGCCGGACTAGCCATACGCAGTATTTT; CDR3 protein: CATSEVRRTSHTQYF
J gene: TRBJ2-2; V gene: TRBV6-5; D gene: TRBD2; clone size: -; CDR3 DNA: TGTGCCAGCAGTTCCCCGGGGGGCGGGGAGCTGTTTTTT; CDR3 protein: CASSSPGGGELFF
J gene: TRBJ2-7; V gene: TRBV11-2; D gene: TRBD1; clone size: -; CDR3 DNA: TGTGCCAGCAGCCCCGGGACAGGGGGTTACGAGCAGTACTTC; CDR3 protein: CASSPGTGGYEQYF
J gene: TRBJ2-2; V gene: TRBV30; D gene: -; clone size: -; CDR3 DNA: TGTGCCTGGAGTCCAGGAGGTAACACCGGGGAGCTGTTTTTT; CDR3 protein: CAWSPGGNTGELFF
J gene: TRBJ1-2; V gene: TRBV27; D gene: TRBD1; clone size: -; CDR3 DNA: TGTGCCAGCAGTCCCGAGAGACAGGGGGCTGGTGGCTACACCTTC; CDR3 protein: CASSPERQGAGGYTF
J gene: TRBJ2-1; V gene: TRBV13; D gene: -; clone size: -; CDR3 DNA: TGTGCCAGCAACGTCCGGGGGCCTAGGAATGAGCAGTTCTTC; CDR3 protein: CASNVRGPRNEQFF
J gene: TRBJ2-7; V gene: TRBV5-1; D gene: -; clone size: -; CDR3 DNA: TGCGCCAGCCGAGGGGACGACTTCCTTACGAAGCAGTACTTC; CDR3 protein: CASRGDDFLTKQYF
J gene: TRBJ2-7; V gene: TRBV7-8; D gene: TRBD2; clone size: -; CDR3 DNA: TGTGCCAGCAGCTTAGCGGGAGGGACCTACGAGCAGTACTTC; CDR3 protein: CASSLAGGTYEQYF
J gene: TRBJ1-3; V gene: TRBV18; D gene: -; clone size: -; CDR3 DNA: TGTGCCAGCTCACCACCCGGGGGTCCTGGAAACACCATATATTTT; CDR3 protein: CASSPPGGPGNTIYF
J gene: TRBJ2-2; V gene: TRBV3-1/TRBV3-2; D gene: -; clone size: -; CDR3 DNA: TGTGCCAGCAGCCAAGAGGGCGTGGAGCTGTTTTTT; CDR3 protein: CASSQEGVELFF
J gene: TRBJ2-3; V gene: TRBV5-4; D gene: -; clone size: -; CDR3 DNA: TGTGCCACCCTCTCTAAGGAAACCCCGGGGGCAGATACGCAGTATTTT; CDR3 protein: CATLSKETPGADTQYF
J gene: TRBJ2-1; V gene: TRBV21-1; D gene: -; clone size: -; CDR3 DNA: TGTGCCAGCAGCCCCCCCGGCAGATGCTCCTACAATGAGCAGTTCTTC; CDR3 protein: CASSPPGRCSYNEQFF
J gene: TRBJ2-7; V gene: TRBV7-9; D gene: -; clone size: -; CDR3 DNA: TGTGCCAGCAGCTCGCAATTCAGGTTCCCTGGGGAGCAGTACTTC; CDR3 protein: CASSSQFRFPGEQYF
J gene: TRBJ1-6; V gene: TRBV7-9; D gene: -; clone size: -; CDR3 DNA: TGTGCCAGCAGCTTCGTGAATTCACCCCTCCACTTT; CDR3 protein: CASSFVNSPLHF
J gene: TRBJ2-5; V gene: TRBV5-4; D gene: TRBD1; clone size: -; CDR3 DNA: TGTGCCAGCAGTCGGGACAGGTACCAAGAGACCCAGTACTTC; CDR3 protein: CASSRDRYQETQYF
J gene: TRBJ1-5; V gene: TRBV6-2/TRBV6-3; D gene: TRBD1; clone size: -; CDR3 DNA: TGTGCCAGCAGCAGGACAGGAACTAATCAGCCCCAGCATTTT; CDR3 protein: CASSRTGTNQPQHF
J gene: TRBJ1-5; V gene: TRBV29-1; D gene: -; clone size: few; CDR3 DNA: TGCAGCCCCCGGGACACTTCGGATCAGCCCCAGCATTTT; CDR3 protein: CSPRDTSDQPQHF
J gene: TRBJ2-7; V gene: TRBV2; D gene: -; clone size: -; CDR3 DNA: TGTGCCAGCGATTTCTCGGGTGAGCAGTACTTC; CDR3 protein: CASDFSGEQYF
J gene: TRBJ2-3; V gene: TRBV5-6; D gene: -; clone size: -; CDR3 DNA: TGTGCCAGCAGCCCAACGGACCGGTCGGGCACAGATACGCAGTATTTT; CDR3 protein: CASSPTDRSGTDTQYF
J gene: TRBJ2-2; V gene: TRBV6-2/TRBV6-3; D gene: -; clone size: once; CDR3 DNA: TGTGCCAGCAGTTACTCGATTGGACGGGGTGACACCGGGGAGCTGTTTTTT; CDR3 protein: CASSYSIGRGDTGELFF
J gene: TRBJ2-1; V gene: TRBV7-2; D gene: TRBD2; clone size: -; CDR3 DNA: TGTGCCAGCAGCTGGGGACTAGCGGATTACAATGAGCAGTTCTTC; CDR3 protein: CASSWGLADYNEQFF
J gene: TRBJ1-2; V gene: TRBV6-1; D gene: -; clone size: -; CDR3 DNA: TGTGCCAGCAGTGAAGCGAGAGGGGAAGGTGGCTACACCTTC; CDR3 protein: CASSEARGEGGYTF
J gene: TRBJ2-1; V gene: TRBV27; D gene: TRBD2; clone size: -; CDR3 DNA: TGTGCCAGCAGTTACACCCCTCCTGGGACTAGCGGGAGGAGCTCCTACAATGAGCAGTTCTTC; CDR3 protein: CASSYTPPGTSGRSSYNEQFF
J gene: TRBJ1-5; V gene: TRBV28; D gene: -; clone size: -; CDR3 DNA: TGTGCCAGCACCCGAGGGGGGACCTATAGCAATCAGCCCCAGCATTTT; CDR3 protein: CASTRGGTYSNQPQHF
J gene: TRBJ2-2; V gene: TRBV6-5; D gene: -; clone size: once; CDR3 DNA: TGTGCCAGCAGTCCTGGGACAACGAACACCGGGGAGCTGTTTTTT; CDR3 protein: CASSPGTTNTGELFF
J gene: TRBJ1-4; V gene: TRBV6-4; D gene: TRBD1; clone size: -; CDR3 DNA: TGTGCCAGTCCACAGGGGGGGTGGCTGTTTTTT; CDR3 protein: CASPQGGWLFF
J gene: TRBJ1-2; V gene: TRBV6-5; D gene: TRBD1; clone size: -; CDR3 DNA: TGTGCCAGCAGTTCCACCGGACAGGGTCGCTATGGCTACACCTTC; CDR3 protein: CASSSTGQGRYGYTF
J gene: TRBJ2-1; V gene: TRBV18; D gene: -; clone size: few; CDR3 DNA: TGTGCCAGCTCACCACAGGACGACAATGAGCAGTTCTTC; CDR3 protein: CASSPQDDNEQFF
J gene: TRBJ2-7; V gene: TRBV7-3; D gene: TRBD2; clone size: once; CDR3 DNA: TGTGCCAGCAGCCAAGCGGGAGGCCCCTCCTACGAGCAGTACTTC; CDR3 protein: CASSQAGGPSYEQYF